This T cell receptor beta chain was recorded in a study of OX40 agonist ivuxolimab in advanced cancers. General study findings and limits: Among some nonresponders, normalized T-cell clonal expansion was also low.

Method: immunoSEQ multiplex PCR; TCRdb's copy keeps in-frame clones and lacks some. The data show some 100,000 clones, more than 85% seen once. The CDR3 extends over 13 amino acids. Trimming removed 2 bases from V and 2 bases from J, with 6 bases in between. Germline V gene sequence: CDR1 MNHEY, CDR2 SMNVEV (reference sequence). A remark on this clone: Its antigen is currently unknown.

The rearrangement uses TRBV27 and TRBJ2-5; no reliable D call. This TCR came from an adult with an advanced solid tumor such as melanoma, head and neck, liver or kidney cancer. This specimen consisted of CD4+ or CD8+ T cells sorted from blood, obtained in a trial of the OX40 agonist ivuxolimab. CDR3: CASSLVGQETQYF. The CDR3 coding sequence is TGTGCCAGCAGTTTAGTAGGGCAAGAGACCCAGTACTTC.